Below, 21 T cell receptor beta chains from the same sample are listed, as sequenced in a study of T cells in Graves' hyperthyroidism and ophthalmopathy. It was RNA transcripts that yielded the amplified TCR beta CDR3 regions. HTBI primers were employed in a first-round RT-PCR of the TCR CDR3. TCRdb reprocessed the multiplex PCR reads with MiXCR, giving one entry per CDR3 protein. The sample holds 250,000 to 300,000 distinct CDR3 sequences, about 14% seen once. The source material was blood. These receptors were taken from a woman aged 40 to 50 with Graves' hyperthyroidism that later progressed to Graves' ophthalmopathy.

The J gene is TRBJ1-1, the V gene TRBV2, with TRBD1 matching 7 bases. J lost 5 bases, V lost 4 bases, and 4 bases had no gene match. The CDR3 loop spans 13 amino acids. Germline CDR1 reads SNHLY; CDR2 reads FYNNEI. DNA of the CDR3: TGTGCCAGCAGTGGCGACAGGGTAACTGAAGCTTTCTTT. Encoded protein: CASSGDRVTEAFF.

The rearrangement links TRBV6-1 to TRBJ2-7; the D gene is possibly TRBD2 (6 bases). V was cut by 5 bases and J by 6 bases, with 20 bases left in between. CDR1 and CDR2 (germline): MNHNS, SASEGT. The CDR3 is 15 residues long. The CDR3 DNA follows: TGTGCCAGCAGTTTAAGAGGGCAGGGAGGATCCGAGCAGTACTTC. Translation: CASSLRGQGGSEQYF.

The chain has TRBV9 and TRBJ2-3; TRBD2 aligns across 10 bases. V was pared by 4 bases and J by 3 bases, with 5 bases of the junction left unmatched. Germline CDR1 is SGDLS and CDR2 is YYNGEE. The CDR3 extends over 15 amino acids. The CDR3 nucleotides are TGTGCCAGCAGCCTTCAGACTAGCGGGACAGATACGCAGTATTTT. This codes for CASSLQTSGTDTQYF.

This clonotype occurred many times. The V and J genes are TRBV20-1 and TRBJ2-2; 9 nucleotides agree with TRBD2. The V gene end was trimmed by 5 bases and the J gene end by 5 bases; junction bases not matched to a gene: 6. CDR1 and CDR2 (germline): DFQATT, SNEGSKA (reference sequence). CDR3 length equals 14 residues. The CDR3 DNA sequence: TGCAGTGCTCTTAGCGGGAGTATAACCGGGGAGCTGTTTTTT. Its translation: CSALSGSITGELFF.

This clonotype was counted only a few times. V gene TRBV2 combines with J gene TRBJ2-7, with TRBD2 as a possible D gene (5 bases). V gave up 4 bases and J gave up 2 bases, with 9 bases separating them. The length of the CDR3 is 13 residues. CDR1 is SNHLY, CDR2 FYNNEI, per germline. CDR3 sequence: CASSGGAAYEQYF. The DNA for the CDR3 is TGTGCCAGCAGTGGGGGAGCGGCCTACGAGCAGTACTTC.

In its sample, this clonotype was seen many times. The V gene is TRBV7-6, the J gene TRBJ1-1; no clear D. The CDR3 covers 14 residues. Looked up from germline, CDR1 is SGHVS and CDR2 is FNYEAQ. V was trimmed by 2 bases and J by 0 bases, leaving 7 bases between them. The CDR3 reads CASSLSAMNTEAFF. The CDR3 DNA is TGTGCCAGCAGCTTATCAGCCATGAACACTGAAGCTTTCTTT.

This clonotype was seen ten or more times. The chain combines TRBV12-3 or TRBV12-4 with TRBJ2-5; D remains unclear. V dropped 3 bases and J dropped 2 bases, with 7 bases sitting between them. CDR3 length equals 13 residues. The CDR3 spells CASSFSRQETQYF. Here the CDR3 DNA reads TGTGCCAGCAGTTTTAGCCGGCAAGAGACCCAGTACTTC.

This CDR3 is CASSWGPGRGEQFF. The CDR3 DNA follows: TGCGCCAGCAGCTGGGGGCCGGGGAGGGGTGAGCAGTTCTTC. The V gene is TRBV5-1, the J gene TRBJ2-1; TRBD2 might be the D (7 bases). Trimming took off 3 bases at V and 9 bases at J, with 16 bases between the two ends. Germline CDR1 reads SGHRS; CDR2 reads YFSETQ. The CDR3 consists of 14 residues.

This clonotype showed up just a few times. The chain employs TRBV6-1 and TRBJ1-6, with 11 bases matching TRBD1. CDR1 MNHNS and CDR2 SASEGT come from the germline V gene. The ends lost 5 bases at V and 7 bases at J; junction bases unmatched: 7. The length of the CDR3 is 16 residues. The CDR3 coding sequence is TGTGCCAGCAGTCAACGGACAGGGGGCGCAAATTCACCCCTCCACTTT. It encodes CASSQRTGGANSPLHF.

Remarks on this clonotype: Being one base from a much bigger clone, this may be a read error. The gene calls are TRBV19 and TRBJ2-3; 7 positions agree with TRBD2. The germline V gene has CDR1 LNHDA and CDR2 SQIVND (reference sequence). This CDR3 has 14 amino acids. CDR3 bases: TGTGCCAGTAGTATTCGGGACTACACAGATACGCGGTATTTT. The encoded protein is CASSIRDYTDTRYF.

The V call is TRBV18, the J call TRBJ1-4, with 7 bases lining up with TRBD1. Trimming cost V 11 bases and J 5 bases; bases outside gene matches: 11. This CDR3 is built from 14 residues. Germline values: CDR1 KGHSH, CDR2 LQKENI. This CDR3 reads CAGPPNRGNEKLFF. The CDR3 DNA is TGTGCCGGCCCACCAAACAGGGGCAATGAAAAACTGTTTTTT.

This chain joins TRBV3-1 and TRBJ1-1, with a possible D match to TRBD1 (5 bases). The CDR3 runs to 16 residues. The germline V gene has CDR1 LGHDT and CDR2 YNNKEL (reference sequence). Trimming pared 4 bases from V and 0 bases from J, leaving 15 bases between. The CDR3 sequence: CASSPLGANLNTEAFF. In DNA, the CDR3 is TGTGCCAGCAGCCCCCTTGGGGCTAATCTGAACACTGAAGCTTTCTTT. The full variable domain, its missing parts supplied by reference TRBV3-1 and TRBJ1-1, is DTAVSQTPKYLVTQMGNDKSIKCEQNLGHDTMYWYKQDSKKFLKIMFSYNNKELIINETVPNRFSPKSPDKAHLNLHINSLELGDSAVYFCASSPLGANLNTEAFFGQGTRLTVV.

This clonotype was seen only a few times. Being one base from a much bigger clone, this may be a read error. V and J are TRBV11-1 and TRBJ2-4; 8 bases agree with TRBD1. CDR1 is SGHAT and CDR2 is FQDESV in the germline V gene (reference sequence). The CDR3 loop spans 11 amino acids. CDR3 in DNA: TGTGCCAACAGCTTTGACAGGGGACCGTACTTC. Residues: CANSFDRGPYF. Variable domain in full (rest from reference TRBV11-1 and TRBJ2-4): EAEVAQSPRYKITEKSQAVAFWCDPISGHATLYWYRQILGQGPELLVQFQDESVVDDSQLPKDRFSAERLKGVDSTLKIQPAELGDSAMYLCANSFDRGPYFGAGTRLSVL.

This clonotype was seen many times. The CDR3 spells CASSAKNPGRGWTDTQYF. CDR3 nucleotide sequence: TGTGCCAGCAGTGCTAAAAATCCGGGCAGGGGGTGGACAGATACGCAGTATTTT. The chain recombines TRBV28 with TRBJ2-3; 7 bases line up with TRBD1. The CDR3 is 18 amino acids. Germline values: CDR1 MDHEN, CDR2 SYDVKM. V dropped 5 bases and J dropped 3; count of bases not matched to a gene: 17. Supplemented by reference TRBV28 and TRBJ2-3, the full variable domain reads DVKVTQSSRYLVKRTGEKVFLECVQDMDHENMFWYRQDPGLGLRLIYFSYDVKMKEKGDIPEGYSVSREKKERFSLILESASTNQTSMYLCASSAKNPGRGWTDTQYFGPGTRLTVL.

J is TRBJ1-6 and V is TRBV5-6; D not resolved. This CDR3 region has 14 residues. In germline, CDR1 is SGHDT, CDR2 YYEEEE. Trimming cost V 2 bases and J 4 bases, with 7 bases left between them. The CDR3 DNA follows: TGTGCCAGCAGCTTAATGGAGTATAATTCACCCCTCCACTTT. It translates to CASSLMEYNSPLHF.

The table lists this clonotype with many counts. The chain uses TRBV2 and TRBJ1-6; D not resolved. The CDR3 has 13 residues. V lost 7 bases and J lost 9, with 13 bases in between. Germline V gene lookup returns CDR1 SNHLY and CDR2 FYNNEI. The CDR3 DNA sequence: TGTGCCAGCATAAGGGCCCGGGCTTCACCCCTCCACTTT. It encodes CASIRARASPLHF.

This clonotype showed up many times. This chain joins TRBV28 and TRBJ1-2, with unresolved D. Per the germline V gene, CDR1 is MDHEN and CDR2 is SYDVKM. This CDR3 has 11 amino acids. The V end was cut by 6 bases, the J end by 7 bases, with 9 bases between. The CDR3 DNA sequence: TGTGCCAGCAGCAAACCCGGTGGCTACACCTTC. This sequence encodes CASSKPGGYTF.

This clonotype was observed many times. The J gene is TRBJ1-5, the V gene TRBV18; D is uncertain. Per the germline V gene, CDR1 is KGHSH and CDR2 is LQKENI. V shed 2 bases and J shed 6 bases, with 14 bases lying between them. This CDR3 is 15 amino acids long. The CDR3 loop is CASSPVGKGFQPQHF. The CDR3 DNA follows: TGTGCCAGCTCACCAGTTGGTAAGGGTTTTCAGCCCCAGCATTTT.

This clonotype occurred many times. This chain uses TRBV9 with TRBJ1-1; unclear D gene. V dropped 3 bases and J dropped 7 bases, with 10 bases sitting between them. CDR1 SGDLS and CDR2 YYNGEE come from the germline V gene. This CDR3 is built from 12 residues. CDR3 DNA sequence: TGTGCCAGCAGCGATGGGCGACTTGAAGCTTTCTTT. It is translated as CASSDGRLEAFF.

This clonotype showed up many times. The J gene is TRBJ2-2, the V gene TRBV12-3 or TRBV12-4; 11 bases fit TRBD2. V lost 6 bases to trimming and J lost 2 bases; unmatched junction nucleotides: 5. The CDR3 sequence is 16 residues long. The CDR3 nucleotides are TGTGCCAGCAGACTGGGACTAGCGGTTAACACCGGGGAGCTGTTTTTT. As protein: CASRLGLAVNTGELFF.

This clonotype came up a few times. The V and J genes are TRBV5-4 and TRBJ2-1, with 10 bases lining up with TRBD1. This CDR3 spans 19 amino acids. Germline-derived CDR1 and CDR2 are SGHNT and YYREEE (reference sequence). Unmatched junction bases numbered 12, after V lost 0 bases and J lost 3 bases. CDR3 sequence reads: CASSLAWDRGGYYYNEQFF. In DNA, the CDR3 is TGTGCCAGCAGCTTGGCCTGGGACAGGGGAGGTTACTACTACAATGAGCAGTTCTTC.